What follows describes a single T cell receptor (beta chain). Its antigen is still unknown. With 11 bases removed from V and 4 bases from J, the gap between germline ends came to 9 bases. The CDR3 has 11 amino acids. Germline-derived CDR1 and CDR2 are LNHDA and SQIVND (reference sequence). The data are from a study of T cell repertoires in cytomegalovirus infection. TCRdb passed the reads through MiXCR, listing each CDR3 protein once. The sample contains 250,000 to 400,000 distinct CDR3 sequences, roughly 25% of which appear only once. This chain connects TRBV19 to TRBJ1-3; D unclear. The sequence was obtained from a human donor in good health (CMV status not recorded). Some clones in this sample may be carry-over from other donors' samples. The sample was cultured PBMCs, taken from culture after CMV antigen stimulation. The CDR3 sequence is CAGSFGNTIYF. The CDR3, as DNA: TGTGCCGGATCTTTCGGAAACACCATATATTTT.